Listed here are 23 T cell receptor beta chains from one sample, sequenced in a study of CD8 T cells in Susac syndrome (dated by TCRdb to 2018 to 2020). Libraries came from the immunoSEQ multiplex PCR assay. RNA was extracted using the RNeasy kit, and roughly 0.5 to 1 microgram was reverse transcribed with random hexamers. The raw public reads went through TCRdb reprocessing: fastp at Q25, MiXCR clone calling, in-frame beta chains kept. Entries are consolidated by CDR3 protein sequence, retaining the most common genes and DNA. Present in this sample are about 440,000 distinct CDR3 sequences, 75% to 90% of which were seen just once. Approximately 0.12% of the sample is taken by the ten largest. Sequenced sample: CD8+ T cells from PBMCs. These receptors were obtained from a human donor with multiple sclerosis.

In this sample, this clonotype turned up once. The chain employs TRBV20-1 and TRBJ2-7, with TRBD1 matching 7 bases. With 4 bases clipped from V and 2 bases from J, the junction kept 11 bases outside the gene matches. This CDR3 region has 15 residues. The germline gives CDR1 DFQATT, CDR2 SNEGSKA (reference sequence). The chain's CDR3 is CSATASGTETYEQYF. The CDR3 DNA sequence: TGCAGTGCTACGGCCTCCGGGACAGAAACCTACGAGCAGTACTTC.

The V and J genes are TRBV4-1 and TRBJ2-7; TRBD1 is a possible D gene (5 bases). Germline V gene data show CDR1 as MGHRA and CDR2 as YSYEKL. The CDR3 is 15 amino acids. Trimming removed 0 bases at V and 3 bases at J, with 12 bases between. CDR3 DNA: TGCGCCAGCAGCCAAGACTCTGACAGTGTCTACGAGCAGTACTTC. Amino acid sequence: CASSQDSDSVYEQYF.

The rearrangement uses TRBV6-1 and TRBJ2-5; D gene unclear. CDR1 is MNHNS, CDR2 SASEGT, per germline. The V gene lost 3 bases and the J gene lost 5 bases, with 10 bases spanning the gap. The CDR3 totals 13 residues. The DNA for the CDR3 is TGTGCCAGCAGTGATGAGGTTTGGGAGACCCAGTACTTC. As protein: CASSDEVWETQYF.

The V gene is TRBV5-1, the J gene TRBJ1-3; no clear D gene. Trimming shortened V by 5 bases and J by 4 bases, and 16 bases separated the two germline ends. The germline V gene has CDR1 SGHRS and CDR2 YFSETQ. This CDR3 has 15 amino acids. CDR3 amino acids: CASSLREQNGNTIYF. As DNA, the CDR3 is TGCGCCAGCAGTCTCCGGGAGCAGAACGGAAACACCATATATTTT.

CDR3 in amino acids: CSEDRPQLNQPQHF. DNA for the CDR3: TGCAGCGAGGACAGGCCGCAACTCAATCAGCCCCAGCATTTT. The chain recombines TRBV29-1 with TRBJ1-5, with TRBD1 matching over 7 bases. The V gene end was trimmed by 7 bases and the J gene end by 3 bases; junction bases not matched to a gene: 9. Per germline, CDR1 SQVTM and CDR2 ANQGSEA. The CDR3 has 14 residues.

The rearrangement uses TRBV30 and TRBJ1-1; D might be TRBD1 (6 bases). Looked up from germline, CDR1 is GTSNPN and CDR2 is SVGIG (reference sequence). V lost 1 base and J 0 bases, leaving 12 bases between the germline ends. This CDR3 is 15 amino acids long. The CDR3 DNA reads TGTGCCTGGAGTGAAACAGGGAGCATGAACACTGAAGCTTTCTTT. Translating it yields CAWSETGSMNTEAFF.

This clonotype was seen more than once but under ten times. J is TRBJ2-2 and V is TRBV6-1; D perhaps matches TRBD1 (5 bases). V was pared by 7 bases and J by 5 bases, with 8 bases between. Germline values: CDR1 MNHNS, CDR2 SASEGT. The CDR3 length is 12 residues. CDR3 sequence reads: CASIPGTGELFF. The CDR3 DNA is TGTGCCAGCATTCCAGGGACCGGGGAGCTGTTTTTT.

The chain links TRBV7-9 to TRBJ2-3, with a tentative D call TRBD1 (5 bases). V was trimmed by 2 bases and J by 4 bases, leaving 16 bases between them. The CDR3 spans 16 residues. Germline V CDR1 and CDR2: SEHNR, FQNEAQ (reference sequence). This chain's CDR3 is CASSLSRVGHADTQYF. CDR3 DNA sequence: TGTGCCAGCAGCTTAAGCCGGGTAGGACACGCAGATACGCAGTATTTT.

This clonotype turned up a few times. CDR3 residues: CASTSGSYEQYF. The DNA of the CDR3 is TGTGCCAGCACATCAGGGTCCTACGAGCAGTACTTC. The chain couples TRBV6-1 to TRBJ2-7; perhaps TRBD1 as D (5 bases). V lost 7 bases, J lost 1 base, and 8 bases lay in between. CDR1 is MNHNS, CDR2 SASEGT, per germline. The CDR3 covers 12 residues.

The chain joins TRBV19 to TRBJ2-7, with a weak D call TRBD2 (6 bases). V was trimmed by 3 bases and J by 7 bases, leaving 19 bases between them. Looked up from germline, CDR1 is LNHDA and CDR2 is SQIVND (reference sequence). The CDR3 has 15 amino acids. The CDR3 loop is CASSIRGTPSEEQYF. The CDR3 DNA is TGTGCCAGTAGTATTCGGGGGACTCCCTCTGAGGAGCAGTACTTC. The variable domain in full, with the rest retrieved from reference TRBV19 and TRBJ2-7, is DGGITQSPKYLFRKEGQNVTLSCEQNLNHDAMYWYRQDPGQGLRLIYYSQIVNDFQKGDIAEGYSVSREKKESFPLTVTSAQKNPTAFYLCASSIRGTPSEEQYFGPGTRLTVT.

This clonotype was picked up a small number of times. The chain combines TRBV7-6 with TRBJ1-5; unclear D gene. V dropped 4 bases and J dropped 5 bases, with 9 bases sitting between them. Germline V gene lookup returns CDR1 SGHVS and CDR2 FNYEAQ. The CDR3 has 13 residues. The CDR3 DNA follows: TGTGCCAGCAGCTCGATCAAGGATCAGCCCCAGCATTTT. Translated, it gives CASSSIKDQPQHF.

V gene TRBV6-5 combines with J gene TRBJ2-3; 11 bases align to TRBD2. Germline V gene sequence: CDR1 MNHEY, CDR2 SVGAGI. CDR3 size: 15 residues. V trimming: 5 bases; J trimming: 1 base; junction bases outside the gene matches: 2. The CDR3, as DNA: TGTGCCAGCAGTATAGCGGGGGGGCGCACAGATACGCAGTATTTT. It yields the protein CASSIAGGRTDTQYF.

This clonotype has a single count. This sequence joins TRBV7-9 and TRBJ2-7, with 7 bases lining up with TRBD2. The V gene's germline CDR1 is SEHNR and CDR2 FQNEAQ (reference sequence). The CDR3 extends over 16 amino acids. J lost 0 bases, V lost 5 bases, and 10 bases had no gene match. CDR3 sequence (DNA): TGTGCCAGCAGCCCTTCAGCGGGAAGGAGCTCCTACGAGCAGTACTTC. It translates to CASSPSAGRSSYEQYF.

The CDR3 protein is CASSLSTGVATEAFF. CDR3 nucleotides: TGTGCCAGCAGCTTATCTACGGGGGTTGCGACTGAAGCTTTCTTT. The chain links TRBV11-2 to TRBJ1-1, with D maybe TRBD1 (5 bases). V shed 2 bases and J shed 5 bases, with 15 bases lying between them. The CDR3 length is 15 residues. CDR1 is SGHAT, CDR2 FQNNGV, per germline.

The chain employs TRBV15 and TRBJ2-1; possible D gene TRBD1, 6 bases. Germline V CDR1 and CDR2: LNHNV, YYDKDF (reference sequence). The CDR3 runs to 16 residues. Trimming left V 3 bases short and J 4 bases short, with 16 bases between. The CDR3 nucleotides read TGTGCCACCAGCAGTGCCCGGGACACTGTGTACAATGAGCAGTTCTTC. This gives the protein CATSSARDTVYNEQFF.

V is TRBV27 and J is TRBJ1-5; D remains unclear. CDR3 length equals 14 residues. CDR1 is MNHEY and CDR2 is SMNVEV in the germline V gene (reference sequence). The V end was cut by 5 bases, the J end by 4 bases, with 12 bases between. CDR3: CASSPPGLNQPQHF. The CDR3, as DNA: TGTGCCAGCAGTCCCCCCGGGCTGAATCAGCCCCAGCATTTT.

The sample holds one count of this clonotype. The chain joins TRBV29-1 to TRBJ2-7; D assignment may be TRBD1 or TRBD2 (6 bases each). The CDR3 loop spans 12 amino acids. Germline values: CDR1 SQVTM, CDR2 ANQGSEA. Trimming left V 7 bases short and J 6 bases short, with 16 bases between. This CDR3 reads CSAEGGLSEQYF. For the CDR3, the DNA is TGCAGCGCCGAGGGGGGACTTTCCGAGCAGTACTTC.

J is TRBJ2-3 and V is TRBV6-1; 9 bases are shared with TRBD2. Trimming cost V 4 bases and J 6 bases; bases outside gene matches: 8. This CDR3 region has 15 residues. The germline V gene encodes CDR1 MNHNS and CDR2 SASEGT. CDR3 sequence reads: CASSVIAGEADTQYF. Written as DNA, the CDR3 is TGTGCCAGCAGTGTAATAGCGGGGGAAGCGGATACGCAGTATTTT.

The rearrangement joins TRBV7-2 to TRBJ2-3; 14 nucleotides line up with TRBD2. Looked up from germline, CDR1 is SGHTA and CDR2 is FQGNSA. There are 18 residues in the CDR3. With 5 bases clipped from V and 3 bases from J, the junction kept 10 bases outside the gene matches. CDR3 nucleotides: TGTGCCAGCAGCGGGAGCGAGACTAGCGGGAGGGTAACAGATACGCAGTATTTT. Its protein is CASSGSETSGRVTDTQYF.

This sequence joins TRBV6-5 and TRBJ2-1; unclear D gene. Germline assignment: CDR1 MNHEY and CDR2 SVGAGI. The CDR3 contains 17 residues. V was clipped by 0 bases and J by 5 bases, with 17 bases between them. The CDR3, as DNA: TGTGCCAGCAGTTACTCGAGCCTACACATTAAAAACAATGAGCAGTTCTTC. Protein product: CASSYSSLHIKNNEQFF.

This clonotype was seen many times. V gene TRBV7-2 combines with J gene TRBJ2-3; the match to TRBD2 covers 13 bases. This CDR3 region has 15 residues. The germline V gene has CDR1 SGHTA and CDR2 FQGNSA. V was clipped by 5 bases and J by 3 bases; unmatched bases: 2. The CDR3: CASSRTSGRTDTQYF. The CDR3 nucleotides are TGTGCCAGCAGCAGGACTAGCGGGAGAACAGATACGCAGTATTTT.

The genes are TRBV27 and TRBJ1-2; TRBD1 agrees at 9 bases. V gave up 5 bases and J gave up 6 bases; unmatched junction bases: 10. Germline CDR1 is MNHEY and CDR2 is SMNVEV (reference sequence). This CDR3 spans 15 amino acids. The CDR3 bases are TGTGCCAGCAGTCACGGACAGGGGATACAGGATGGCTACACCTTC. Its translation is CASSHGQGIQDGYTF.

This chain links TRBV6-2 or TRBV6-3 with TRBJ2-3, with D uncertain. Germline assignment: CDR1 MNHEY and CDR2 SVGEGT. The CDR3 has 15 residues. V was clipped by 0 bases and J by 2 bases, with 9 bases between them. The CDR3 region is CASSYSGGPTDTQYF. The CDR3 bases are TGTGCCAGCAGTTACTCGGGCGGCCCCACAGATACGCAGTATTTT.